This T cell receptor (beta chain) was retrieved from a study of control samples from healthy donors and cancer patients. Trimming took 4 bases from V and 0 from J, leaving 10 bases between them. The CDR3 has 14 residues. The germline gives CDR1 SGHNT, CDR2 YYREEE (reference sequence). The data were produced by immunoSEQ multiplex PCR, yet TCRdb's version contains in-frame clones alone and is incomplete. The data show around 51,000 clones, with roughly 80% seen just once and about 9.4% held by the top ten. This clone was counted between two and nine times. The TCR was taken from a man between 65 and 85 years old in good health. The V call is TRBV5-4, the J call TRBJ1-2, with D possibly TRBD1 on 5 matching bases. Sequenced sample: blood. DNA for the CDR3: TGTGCCAGCAGCCAACAGGTTGCTAACTATGGCTACACCTTC. Translation: CASSQQVANYGYTF.